This TCR beta chain was retrieved from a study of shared clonotypes between healthy human individuals. With regard to this clone: Antigen: not known. Other DNA sequences in the same sample also yield this CDR3.

Study outcomes and limitations: Clonotype sharing among donors was expected to depend on sequencing depth. Rarefaction gave evidence that sorted-subset sequencing remained incomplete despite large depth.

This CDR3 comprises 13 residues. V lost 4 bases, J lost 2 bases, and 2 bases stayed unmatched. Per germline, CDR1 SGHRS and CDR2 YFSETQ. Measured with immunoSEQ multiplex PCR; TCRdb has only the in-frame clones, and not every one. The data contain roughly 1 million clones, under 80% of them singletons. Sequenced input: memory CD4+ T cells sorted from blood. Subset given: CD45RA-negative fraction. This TCR came from a man between 18 and 35 years old in good health. V usage is TRBV5-1 and J usage is TRBJ2-5, with 7 bases fitting TRBD1. CDR3 in DNA: TGCGCCAGCAGCCCCAGGGGGCAAGAGACCCAGTACTTC. Translated: CASSPRGQETQYF.